What follows are 13 T cell receptor beta chains derived from one specimen sequenced in a study of cytomegalovirus exposure and HLA in healthy donors. Amplification used 60 Vbeta primers and 13 Jbeta primers. Measured with immunoSEQ multiplex PCR; TCRdb has only the in-frame clones, and not every one. The repertoire has approximately 90,000 clones, about 75% of them found once; the top ten carry about 2.2%. Sequenced sample: PBMCs. The origin of the receptors is a man aged 40-49 years in good health and CMV-seronegative.

This clone showed up just a few times. This chain links TRBV2 with TRBJ1-5; perhaps TRBD1 as D (6 bases). From germline, CDR1 is SNHLY and CDR2 FYNNEI. Trimming left V 7 bases short and J 7 bases short, with 14 bases between. This CDR3 comprises 13 residues. The CDR3 region is CASNRDKRQPQHF. CDR3 coding DNA: TGTGCCAGCAACCGGGACAAACGCCAGCCCCAGCATTTT.

The chain has TRBV10-3 and TRBJ1-5; TRBD1 might be the D (6 bases). Per germline, CDR1 ENHRY and CDR2 SYGVKD. Deletions cut 2 bases from V and 4 bases from J, with 9 bases between. The length of the CDR3 is 14 residues. The CDR3 here is CAISEATGNQPQHF. The DNA of the CDR3 is TGTGCCATCAGTGAGGCAACAGGGAATCAGCCCCAGCATTTT.

The CDR3, as DNA: TGTGCCAGTAGCCGGGACAGGGGGCGCGGTTGGAATTCACCCCTCCACTTT. Protein sequence: CASSRDRGRGWNSPLHF. The chain employs TRBV19 and TRBJ1-6; 12 nucleotides line up with TRBD1. Germline CDR1 LNHDA, CDR2 SQIVND (reference sequence). This CDR3 has 17 amino acids. With V trimmed by 6 bases and J by 7 bases, 10 bases remained unmatched.

The chain employs TRBV6-5 and TRBJ2-2, with 13 bases identical to TRBD2. Germline CDR1 is MNHEY and CDR2 is SVGAGI. CDR3 length equals 15 residues. V lost 6 bases, J lost 6 bases, and 4 bases stayed unmatched. The CDR3 DNA reads TGTGCCAGCAGACATGGACTAGCGGGAGCCGGGGAGCTGTTTTTT. Amino acids: CASRHGLAGAGELFF.

The V and J genes are TRBV12-5 and TRBJ2-3; 7 bases agree with TRBD1. The CDR3 runs 14 residues. V dropped 7 bases and J dropped 3; count of bases not matched to a gene: 7. Looked up from germline, CDR1 is LGHNT and CDR2 is FRNRAP. The CDR3: CASAPDRSTDTQYF. Here the CDR3 DNA reads TGTGCTAGTGCCCCGGACAGGTCAACAGATACGCAGTATTTT.

The genes are TRBV6-5 and TRBJ2-3; the D gene is possibly TRBD2 (5 bases). In germline, CDR1 is MNHEY, CDR2 SVGAGI. V shed 6 bases and J shed 3 bases, with 13 bases lying between them. The CDR3 has 14 amino acids. As DNA, the CDR3 is TGTGCCAGCAGGCCCGGACTGCAAACAGATACGCAGTATTTT. Residues: CASRPGLQTDTQYF.

Written as DNA, the CDR3 is TGCAGCGTTGTCTTGCGGGCCAGGCAGAACACTGAAGCTTTCTTT. Translated, it gives CSVVLRARQNTEAFF. J is TRBJ1-1 and V is TRBV29-1; D gene ambiguous. V shed 4 bases and J shed 1 base, with 16 bases lying between them. The CDR3 runs to 15 residues. CDR1 and CDR2 (germline): SQVTM, ANQGSEA.

The CDR3, as DNA: TGCGCCAGCAGCCTCCTCCTTGAAGCTTTCTTT. Encoded protein: CASSLLLEAFF. The chain couples TRBV5-1 to TRBJ1-1; D call uncertain. The CDR3 has 11 amino acids. V lost 4 bases and J 7 bases, leaving 8 bases between the germline ends. Germline V gene lookup returns CDR1 SGHRS and CDR2 YFSETQ.

The chain couples TRBV28 to TRBJ1-1; possible D gene TRBD1, 5 bases. Per germline, CDR1 MDHEN and CDR2 SYDVKM. The length of the CDR3 is 14 residues. Trimming took 11 bases from V and 2 from J, leaving 18 bases between them. The CDR3 spells CAGRGPGSNTEAFF. The CDR3 DNA sequence: TGTGCCGGGCGGGGCCCAGGGAGTAACACTGAAGCTTTCTTT.

The rearrangement links TRBV5-1 to TRBJ2-3; TRBD2 matches at 9 bases. CDR3 size: 17 residues. V lost 0 bases, J lost 4 bases, and 9 bases stayed unmatched. CDR1 is SGHRS, CDR2 YFSETQ, per germline. The CDR3 DNA follows: TGCGCCAGCAGCTTGGTTGGTAGCGGGGGAGCGTCAGATACGCAGTATTTT. Amino acids: CASSLVGSGGASDTQYF.

V gene TRBV11-3 combines with J gene TRBJ1-4; the D gene is possibly TRBD1 (5 bases). Germline-derived CDR1 and CDR2 are SGHNT and YENEEA. The germline V and J ends were trimmed by 5 bases and 5 bases, with 15 bases remaining between them. There are 15 residues in the CDR3. The CDR3 here is CASSPPGGQNEKLFF. The DNA of the CDR3 is TGTGCCAGCAGCCCTCCGGGGGGTCAGAATGAAAAACTGTTTTTT.

The genes are TRBV11-3 and TRBJ2-7; D is uncertain. Trimming left V 1 base short and J 4 bases short, with 8 bases between. CDR1 and CDR2 from the germline V gene are SGHNT and YENEEA. The CDR3 runs 13 residues. The CDR3 nucleotides are TGTGCCAGCAGCTTAGTTAGTGGTTACGAGCAGTACTTC. Its translation is CASSLVSGYEQYF. Full variable domain (outside the CDR3, taken from reference TRBV11-3 and TRBJ2-7): EAGVVQSPRYKIIEKKQPVAFWCNPISGHNTLYWYLQNLGQGPELLIRYENEEAVDDSQLPKDRFSAERLKGVDSTLKIQPAELGDSAVYLCASSLVSGYEQYFGPGTRLTVT.

The chain is built from TRBV19 and TRBJ1-4; no clear D. The V end was cut by 7 bases, the J end by 7 bases, with 28 bases between. Germline V gives CDR1 LNHDA, CDR2 SQIVND (reference sequence). CDR3 length: 18 amino acids. Here the CDR3 reads CASTRDKTEGAFIEKLFF. The CDR3 nucleotides are TGTGCCAGTACGAGGGATAAGACCGAAGGAGCTTTTATTGAAAAACTGTTTTTT.